The next 22 T cell receptor beta chains were all read from a single sample in a study of beta chain features in type 1 diabetes (dated by TCRdb to 2017 to 2018). Receptor amplification or capture employed the immunoSEQ multiplex PCR assay. The entire amount of isolated RNA was reverse transcribed using the High Capacity cDNA Reverse Transcription Kit, so the sequenced TCRB transcripts were expressed ones. TCRdb holds this immuneACCESS table with in-frame rearrangements only. Some clones are missing; in checked studies, unresolved V genes explain under half, and the rest has no known cause. This sample comprises roughly 230,000 clones, over 7.5% of them detected only once. Jointly, the top ten make up 0.03% to 0.035% of the sample. Sequenced input: naive CD4+ T cells from blood. Read against the paper, the sample's cell subset or site label means: true naive CD4+ T cells. These receptors were obtained from a young woman in good health.

This clone was observed a few times. The chain carries TRBV25-1 and TRBJ1-6; 8 nucleotides match TRBD1. The CDR3 extends over 13 amino acids. From germline, CDR1 is MGHDK and CDR2 SYGVNS. V shed 6 bases, J shed 7 bases, and the junction held 2 bases outside the gene matches. CDR3 sequence: CASRQGGNSPLHF. The CDR3 DNA reads as TGTGCCAGCAGACAGGGGGGAAATTCACCCCTCCACTTT.

The V and J genes are TRBV7-6 and TRBJ2-5, with TRBD2 matching 14 bases. V gave up 5 bases and J gave up 5 bases; unmatched junction bases: 10. Germline V gene sequence: CDR1 SGHVS, CDR2 FNYEAQ. The CDR3 covers 17 residues. CDR3: CASSLGTSGSPAETQYF. DNA for the CDR3: TGTGCCAGCAGCCTAGGGACTAGCGGGAGTCCCGCGGAGACCCAGTACTTC. The entire variable domain, with the rest obtained from reference TRBV7-6 and TRBJ2-5, is as follows: GAGVSQSPRYKVTKRGQDVALRCDPISGHVSLYWYRQALGQGPEFLTYFNYEAQQDKSGLPNDRFSAERPEGSISTLTIQRTEQRDSAMYRCASSLGTSGSPAETQYFGPGTRLLVL.

The count of this clone is one. The J gene is TRBJ2-7, the V gene TRBV5-1, with D maybe TRBD1 (5 bases). V lost 3 bases and J 0 bases, leaving 10 bases between the germline ends. This CDR3 comprises 14 residues. The germline gives CDR1 SGHRS, CDR2 YFSETQ. This CDR3 is CASSSGLPSYEQYF. The CDR3 coding sequence is TGCGCCAGCAGCTCAGGGTTGCCCTCCTACGAGCAGTACTTC.

V and J are TRBV30 and TRBJ1-4; TRBD1 matches 7 bases. The trim removed 0 bases at V and 8 bases at J, leaving 6 bases unmatched. This CDR3 has 14 residues. Germline assignment: CDR1 GTSNPN and CDR2 SVGIG (reference sequence). Here the CDR3 DNA reads TGTGCCTGGAGTGTCTTAGGGGGCGAGGAAAAACTGTTTTTT. It encodes CAWSVLGGEEKLFF.

The chain joins TRBV15 to TRBJ2-7, with 8 bases that match TRBD1. The CDR3 is 17 amino acids. After removal of 1 base from V and 2 bases from J, the junction contained 10 bases not matched to a gene. Looked up from germline, CDR1 is LNHNV and CDR2 is YYDKDF (reference sequence). CDR3 sequence: CATSRVLGQGRTYEQYF. The CDR3 nucleotides read TGTGCCACCAGCAGAGTCCTTGGACAGGGTCGCACCTACGAGCAGTACTTC.

This clone was seen a few times. For the CDR3, the DNA is TGCGCCAGCAGCTTGGCAGGGTCAAGGGAGCTGTTTTTT. Its protein product is CASSLAGSRELFF. The rearrangement joins TRBV5-1 to TRBJ2-2; D is perhaps TRBD1 (5 bases). This CDR3 region has 13 residues. Looked up from germline, CDR1 is SGHRS and CDR2 is YFSETQ. The V end lost 0 bases, the J end lost 9 bases, and 9 bases lay between the germline ends.

The genes are TRBV19 and TRBJ1-2; a weak D match, TRBD1 (6 bases). The CDR3 runs 14 residues. CDR1 is LNHDA and CDR2 is SQIVND in the germline V gene (reference sequence). The V gene lost 1 base and the J gene lost 8 bases, with 14 bases spanning the gap. In DNA form, the CDR3 reads TGTGCCAGTAGTATAGGCTCAGGGGCAGGCGGCTACACCTTC. Its translation: CASSIGSGAGGYTF.

In the case of this clone: This sample also contains other DNA sequences that code for the same CDR3. The V call is TRBV7-9, the J call TRBJ1-1; D is uncertain. The CDR3 covers 13 residues. Germline loops: CDR1 SEHNR, CDR2 FQNEAQ (reference sequence). V was clipped by 1 base and J by 5 bases, with 8 bases between them. CDR3 in amino acids: CASSLEPGTEAFF. CDR3 nucleotides: TGTGCCAGCAGCTTAGAACCCGGGACTGAAGCTTTCTTT.

This clone was detected only a few times. V gene TRBV7-2 combines with J gene TRBJ1-6; D gene ambiguous. V lost 5 bases, J lost 7 bases, and 6 bases lay in between. There are 12 residues in the CDR3. Germline V gene data show CDR1 as SGHTA and CDR2 as FQGNSA. This chain's CDR3 is CASSITNSPLHF. CDR3 coding DNA: TGTGCCAGCAGCATTACAAATTCACCCCTCCACTTT.

The chain recombines TRBV30 with TRBJ2-1; D may be TRBD2 (5 bases). Germline V gene sequence: CDR1 GTSNPN, CDR2 SVGIG (reference sequence). Between the trimmed V and J ends, which lost 0 bases and 9 bases, there was a span of 12 bases. The length of the CDR3 is 13 residues. For the CDR3, the DNA is TGTGCCTGGAGTGTACTAGGGAAGGGTGAGCAGTTCTTC. It specifies CAWSVLGKGEQFF.

This chain uses TRBV30 with TRBJ1-2; D is possibly TRBD1 (6 bases). The CDR3 runs 13 residues. Germline lookup yields CDR1 GTSNPN and CDR2 SVGIG (reference sequence). V lost 5 bases and J lost 0, with 10 bases in between. CDR3 sequence: CAWWDTANYGYTF. The CDR3 coding sequence is TGTGCCTGGTGGGACACAGCTAACTATGGCTACACCTTC.

This clone was counted a few times. J is TRBJ1-1 and V is TRBV5-1, with D possibly matching TRBD1 (5 bases). Looked up from germline, CDR1 is SGHRS and CDR2 is YFSETQ. Deletions cut 2 bases from V and 3 bases from J, with 11 bases between. The CDR3 consists of 14 residues. CDR3 loop: CASSFGGGYTEAFF. In nucleotides, the CDR3 is TGCGCCAGCAGCTTTGGTGGGGGGTACACTGAAGCTTTCTTT.

V is TRBV30 and J is TRBJ1-1, with 9 positions matching TRBD1. Germline CDR1 GTSNPN, CDR2 SVGIG (reference sequence). J was trimmed by 11 bases and V by 2 bases; bases with no gene match: 6. The CDR3 consists of 12 residues. This CDR3 reads CAWSRDRERAFF. CDR3 nucleotides: TGTGCCTGGAGTCGGGACAGGGAGCGGGCTTTCTTT.

This clone was detected only a few times. The V gene is TRBV11-2, the J gene TRBJ2-6; a possible D gene is TRBD2 (5 bases). The CDR3 length is 18 residues. Germline V CDR1 and CDR2: SGHAT, FQNNGV. The ends were cut back, 7 bases at V and 0 bases at J, with 19 bases in the middle. DNA for the CDR3: TGTGCCAGCACCACGAAGAAGCGGTCCCACTCTGGGGCCAACGTCCTGACTTTC. This sequence encodes CASTTKKRSHSGANVLTF.

This clone has at least ten counts. V and J are TRBV14 and TRBJ2-1, with 7 positions matching TRBD2. Germline assignment: CDR1 SGHDN and CDR2 FVKESK. V shed 8 bases and J 8 bases; nucleotides not matched to a gene: 6. The CDR3 loop spans 12 amino acids. CDR3 loop: CASGRGDDEQFF. Here the CDR3 DNA reads TGTGCCAGCGGACGGGGGGACGATGAGCAGTTCTTC.

This clone was counted between two and nine times. V gene TRBV11-2 combines with J gene TRBJ2-5; TRBD2 aligns across 9 bases. CDR1 and CDR2 (germline): SGHAT, FQNNGV. With 3 bases clipped from V and 0 bases from J, the junction kept 8 bases outside the gene matches. The CDR3 contains 17 residues. CDR3 DNA: TGTGCCAGCAGCTTGGGAGCGGGGGGCTCAAACCAAGAGACCCAGTACTTC. Encoded protein: CASSLGAGGSNQETQYF.

The rearrangement links TRBV5-5 to TRBJ2-1, with 11 positions matching TRBD2. The CDR3 loop spans 18 amino acids. The ends lost 0 bases at V and 8 bases at J; junction bases unmatched: 13. Germline CDR1 SGHKS, CDR2 YYEKEE (reference sequence). The CDR3 spells CASSLESPLAGARDEQFF. The CDR3 DNA sequence: TGTGCCAGCAGCTTGGAATCCCCACTAGCGGGAGCAAGAGATGAGCAGTTCTTC.

The rearrangement links TRBV6-1 to TRBJ1-3, with unresolved D. Germline V gene sequence: CDR1 MNHNS, CDR2 SASEGT. With 8 bases removed from V and 4 bases from J, the gap between germline ends came to 9 bases. The CDR3 has 12 amino acids. The CDR3 loop reads CASGGLGNTIYF. The CDR3 DNA follows: TGTGCCAGCGGAGGACTCGGAAACACCATATATTTT.

V usage is TRBV28 and J usage is TRBJ1-2; maybe TRBD1 (5 bases). The CDR3 extends over 13 amino acids. Trimming removed 6 bases from V and 8 bases from J, with 16 bases in between. Germline V gene data show CDR1 as MDHEN and CDR2 as SYDVKM. In DNA form, the CDR3 reads TGTGCCAGCAGGCCCCAGGGACTAAACGGCTACACCTTC. Its translation is CASRPQGLNGYTF.

The chain recombines TRBV12-5 with TRBJ2-7, with D unclear. This CDR3 contains 12 residues. Germline CDR1 LGHNT, CDR2 FRNRAP. Trimming left V 2 bases short and J 3 bases short, with 5 bases between. CDR3 region: CASGLPFYEQYF. CDR3 coding DNA: TGTGCTAGTGGTTTGCCGTTCTACGAGCAGTACTTC.

This clone was detected only a few times. The rearrangement uses TRBV6-1 and TRBJ2-1, with TRBD2 identical over 7 bases. Looked up from germline, CDR1 is MNHNS and CDR2 is SASEGT. The ends lost 10 bases at V and 9 bases at J; junction bases unmatched: 18. CDR3 length equals 15 residues. The CDR3 DNA reads TGTGCCATCACCTCCCTTCAGGGAGGGCTGGGTGAGCAGTTCTTC. This sequence encodes CAITSLQGGLGEQFF.

This clone was found a few times. This chain connects TRBV30 to TRBJ1-1; D is ambiguous. Germline CDR1 is GTSNPN and CDR2 is SVGIG (reference sequence). This CDR3 has 14 amino acids. V was trimmed by 2 bases and J by 1 base, leaving 11 bases between them. The CDR3 protein is CAWSKRHSNTEAFF. The CDR3 DNA reads as TGTGCCTGGAGTAAGAGACACTCGAACACTGAAGCTTTCTTT.